The sequence of this T cell receptor (beta chain) was determined in a study of T cell responses to AZD1222 COVID-19 vaccine. CDR1 is SGHTA, CDR2 FQGNSA, per germline. The CDR3 extends over 17 amino acids. V dropped 1 base and J dropped 4 bases, with 16 bases sitting between them. The table came from immunoSEQ multiplex PCR; TCRdb's copy has only in-frame clones and leaves some out. The repertoire holds about 88,000 clones, with 70% to 90% as singletons. The clonotype originates from an adult who received the AZD1222 COVID-19 vaccine. Material: peripheral blood, obtained 28 days after the second AZD1222 dose. The gene calls are TRBV7-2 and TRBJ2-2; D unclear. CDR3 in amino acids: CASSLVDGLSLTGELFF. As DNA, the CDR3 is TGTGCCAGCAGCTTAGTCGACGGGTTGAGTCTCACCGGGGAGCTGTTTTTT.